This TCR beta chain is from a study of T cell repertoires in cytomegalovirus infection (dated by TCRdb to the late 2010s). About the full investigation: Peptide stimulations targeted recently identified HLA-C-restricted CMV epitopes, whose presentation resists viral immunomodulation, together with well-studied HLA-B-restricted epitopes. Donor HLA type was relevant to the analysis, because carriage of CMV infection together with the matching HLA type was indicated by public TCR beta signatures.

Sequencing was carried out with an Illumina HiSeq 1500. TCRdb reanalyzed the raw reads on its own, using fastp at Q25 for trimming and MiXCR for clone calling, and kept in-frame beta chains. Each entry is one CDR3 protein sequence, shown with its most common DNA and genes. The sample includes about 55,000 distinct CDR3 sequences, with around 20% observed a single time. The top ten constitute roughly 60% of the sample. Per the publication, the treatment or condition label means: in vitro stimulation with specific CMV peptide epitopes to enrich CMV-specific T cells. V is trimmed back by 7 bases and J by 7 bases, and the junction contains 13 bases that no gene match accounts for. CDR1 SGHTA and CDR2 FQGNSA were looked up in the germline V gene. Including cysteine and phenylalanine, the CDR3 has 15 amino acids. Only the CDR3 DNA stays, 45 bases, in frame from base 1. This clonotype was observed a handful of times. The antigen this receptor binds is unknown. Per-base qualities were not stored, and no clone one base away is much larger.

Broader findings and caveats from the paper: In both this cohort and an independent cohort of 352 donors, the cumulative frequency of public TCR beta family members distinguished carriers of CMV infection plus the relevant HLA type. The ex vivo response was dominated by HLA-C-restricted CMV-specific TCR beta clonotypes, which also provided the single most frequent clonotype in two of eight donors.

The receptor comes from a human donor in good health (CMV status not recorded). Some clones in this sample may be carry-over from other donors' samples. Recombination joined TRBV7-2 with TRBJ2-1; the junction holds 7 bases that match TRBD2. The sequencing here drew on CD8+ T cells from cultured PBMCs, taken from culture after CMV antigen stimulation. The DNA sequence follows: TGTGCCAGCACTGCGGGCGGGAGTGGGGCAAATGAGCAGTTCTTC. This sequence encodes CASTAGGSGANEQFF.